A selection of T cell receptor beta chains follows, all from one sample in a study of cytomegalovirus exposure and HLA in healthy donors. Here immunoSEQ multiplex PCR was the method, and the copy in TCRdb shows in-frame clones only, minus some. The sample consists of some 140,000 clones, approximately 73% of them appearing once. The specimen was PBMCs. These receptors came from a woman aged 40 to 50 in good health and CMV-seronegative. Each CDR3 is given with its conserved first and last residue. A D gene is named only where the DNA matches it firmly. Expanded clones get a size class; other rows say once, few or many, or leave the size out.

>TRBD1|TRBV10-3|-|TRBJ1-4
TGTGCCATCAGTGAGTTTACCGGCGACAGGGCGCTGTTTTTT
CAISEFTGDRALFF
>-|TRBV4-3|-|TRBJ1-6
TGCGCCAGCAGCCAAGACTCGGGTTTGAATTCACCCCTCCACTTT
CASSQDSGLNSPLHF
>TRBD2|TRBV7-7|-|TRBJ2-2
TGTGCTAGCGGGGTGGGAGACACCGGGGAGCTGTTTTTT
CASGVGDTGELFF
>-|TRBV6-1|-|TRBJ1-6
TGTGCCAGCAGTGGAATACAGGGAAGTGATTCACCCCTCCACTTT
CASSGIQGSDSPLHF
>-|TRBV7-2|-|TRBJ2-1
TGTGCCAGCAGCTTCGGGTGGGGGCCCTACAATGAGCAGTTCTTC
CASSFGWGPYNEQFF
>TRBD2|TRBV4-2|-|TRBJ2-3
TGTGCCAGCAGCGCAACTAGCGGGGGGAACACAGATACGCAGTATTTT
CASSATSGGNTDTQYF
>-|TRBV18|-|TRBJ1-2
TGTGCCAGCTCACCACCGTCAGGATTTTATGGCTACACCTTC
CASSPPSGFYGYTF
>TRBD1|TRBV6-5|few|TRBJ1-1
TGTGCCAGCAGCCGGGACAGGGATACTGAAGCTTTCTTT
CASSRDRDTEAFF
>-|TRBV4-1|-|TRBJ2-3
TGCGCCAGCAGCCAGATAGACAGTAGCACAGATACGCAGTATTTT
CASSQIDSSTDTQYF
>TRBD1|TRBV2|-|TRBJ1-1
TGTGCCAGCAGTGGTCAGGGGGGGAACACTGAAGCTTTCTTT
CASSGQGGNTEAFF